A single sample gave rise to the 17 T cell receptor beta chains below, sequenced in a study of cytomegalovirus exposure and HLA in healthy donors (TCRdb year 2017). The library was made by the immunoSEQ multiplex PCR assay. TCRdb re-hosts the immuneACCESS table, in-frame sequences only. Its copies lack some clones; in the studies checked, an unresolved V gene accounts for under half of them, and the cause for the rest is not known. This sample is represented by approximately 210,000 clones; 70% to 90% of them were singletons. The ten top clones hold roughly 3% of the sample. Sequencing was done on a sample of PBMCs. These receptor sequences come from a woman aged 18-35 years in good health and CMV-seronegative.

This chain links TRBV15 with TRBJ1-2; TRBD1 matches at 9 bases. Trimming removed 3 bases from V and 7 bases from J; junction bases left unmatched: 9. CDR1 LNHNV and CDR2 YYDKDF come from the germline V gene (reference sequence). The CDR3 is 15 residues long. The CDR3, as DNA: TGTGCCACCAGCAGGCTACTGGGACAGGGCTCTGGCTACACCTTC. Translated: CATSRLLGQGSGYTF.

The genes are TRBV7-9 and TRBJ2-7, with 12 bases lining up with TRBD2. Germline V gene data show CDR1 as SEHNR and CDR2 as FQNEAQ (reference sequence). The V segment lost 1 base and the J segment 7 bases; nucleotides outside the gene matches: 8. The CDR3 covers 16 residues. The CDR3 region is CASSLGFGLAGREQYF. The DNA of the CDR3 is TGTGCCAGCAGCTTAGGTTTCGGACTAGCGGGACGGGAGCAGTACTTC.

The rearrangement uses TRBV4-3 and TRBJ1-1, with 7 positions matching TRBD1. This CDR3 has 15 residues. The junction had 8 bases not matched to a gene; V was cut back by 4 bases and J by 3 bases. CDR1 and CDR2 (germline): LGHNA, YSLEER. Written as DNA, the CDR3 is TGCGCCAGCAGCCGCCTAACAGGGGAGGACACTGAAGCTTTCTTT. Protein: CASSRLTGEDTEAFF.

The chain links TRBV18 to TRBJ2-3; 9 positions agree with TRBD1. Trimming at V came to 5 bases and at J to 3 bases, leaving 6 bases not matched to a gene. This CDR3 spans 15 amino acids. CDR1 KGHSH and CDR2 LQKENI come from the germline V gene. CDR3 sequence: CASSFGQGWTDTQYF. For the CDR3, the DNA is TGTGCCAGCTCATTTGGACAGGGGTGGACAGATACGCAGTATTTT.

The J gene is TRBJ2-1, the V gene TRBV5-1; TRBD2 matches at 7 bases. Germline V gene lookup returns CDR1 SGHRS and CDR2 YFSETQ. The CDR3 extends over 14 amino acids. V gave up 4 bases and J gave up 9 bases; unmatched junction bases: 10. Here the CDR3 reads CASSHGTTEGEQFF. The CDR3 bases are TGCGCCAGCAGCCACGGGACTACAGAGGGTGAGCAGTTCTTC.

This rearrangement joins TRBV27 to TRBJ2-3, with a weak D call TRBD2 (5 bases). The CDR3 sequence is 12 residues long. The V gene lost 6 bases and the J gene lost 6 bases, with 10 bases spanning the gap. CDR1 MNHEY and CDR2 SMNVEV come from the germline V gene (reference sequence). The CDR3, as DNA: TGTGCCAGCAGCCTCCCGGGGGATACGCAGTATTTT. Its translation: CASSLPGDTQYF.

V usage is TRBV4-1 and J usage is TRBJ2-7; D is perhaps TRBD2 (6 bases). Germline values: CDR1 MGHRA, CDR2 YSYEKL. Deletions cut 0 bases from V and 3 bases from J, with 21 bases between. The CDR3 runs to 18 residues. The CDR3: CASSQEPGATENFYEQYF. As DNA, the CDR3 is TGCGCCAGCAGCCAAGAACCGGGAGCGACCGAGAATTTCTACGAGCAGTACTTC.

V and J are TRBV7-9 and TRBJ2-7, with 7 positions matching TRBD2. J gave up 3 bases and V 4 bases, and 9 bases lay outside the gene matches. CDR3 length equals 15 residues. CDR1 SEHNR and CDR2 FQNEAQ come from the germline V gene (reference sequence). DNA for the CDR3: TGTGCCAGCAGCTCCCCTTCCCGCGGGAGCTACGAGCAGTACTTC. It is translated as CASSSPSRGSYEQYF.

The chain has TRBV4-1 and TRBJ2-2; 7 positions agree with TRBD2. The CDR3 spans 19 residues. CDR1 is MGHRA, CDR2 YSYEKL, per germline. V was pared by 0 bases and J by 0 bases, with 10 bases of the junction left unmatched. CDR3 nucleotides: TGCGCCAGCAGCCAAGATCGCCGAGCGGGGAAGCCGAACACCGGGGAGCTGTTTTTT. Its translation is CASSQDRRAGKPNTGELFF.

The CDR3 reads CASRKRENYGYTF. For the CDR3, the DNA is TGTGCCAGCAGGAAAAGGGAGAACTATGGCTACACCTTC. The V call is TRBV6-5, the J call TRBJ1-2; D remains unclear. The CDR3 runs to 13 residues. Germline assignment: CDR1 MNHEY and CDR2 SVGAGI. Trimming shortened V by 6 bases and J by 2 bases, and 10 bases separated the two germline ends.

The V call is TRBV29-1, the J call TRBJ2-7; 7 positions match TRBD2. Trimming took 5 bases from V and 2 from J; bases not matched to a gene: 3. This CDR3 contains 12 residues. Germline CDR1 is SQVTM and CDR2 is ANQGSEA. CDR3 sequence reads: CSVRGTTYEQYF. The CDR3 bases are TGCAGCGTTCGCGGGACTACCTACGAGCAGTACTTC.

The chain links TRBV4-1 to TRBJ2-3; D is uncertain. The CDR3 consists of 14 residues. The V gene lost 0 bases and the J gene lost 0 bases, with 4 bases spanning the gap. CDR1 is MGHRA, CDR2 YSYEKL, per germline. The DNA for the CDR3 is TGCGCCAGCAGCCAAGAAGCGAGCACAGATACGCAGTATTTT. Translation gives CASSQEASTDTQYF.

Only one count was recorded for this clone. V usage is TRBV6-6 and J usage is TRBJ1-5; 7 nucleotides line up with TRBD1. V shed 5 bases, J shed 7 bases, and the junction held 14 bases outside the gene matches. This CDR3 is built from 16 residues. Germline-derived CDR1 and CDR2 are MNHNY and SVGAGI (reference sequence). The CDR3: CASSLDRERLKQPQHF. The CDR3 DNA reads as TGTGCCAGCAGTCTCGACAGGGAAAGGCTTAAACAGCCCCAGCATTTT.

This chain joins TRBV28 and TRBJ2-5; 14 bases align to TRBD2. CDR1 is MDHEN, CDR2 SYDVKM, per germline. J gave up 5 bases and V 5 bases, and 7 bases lay outside the gene matches. CDR3 size: 16 residues. CDR3 in DNA: TGTGCCAGCAGTGGAATGGGACTAGCGGGAGCTGAGACCCAGTACTTC. Protein product: CASSGMGLAGAETQYF.

CDR3 bases: TGTGCCAGCAGCCCGACTTTTCCGAGCTCCTACGAGCAGTACTTC. Its protein is CASSPTFPSSYEQYF. The chain couples TRBV5-6 to TRBJ2-7; D gene uncertain. Trimming pared 4 bases from V and 0 bases from J, leaving 14 bases between. Per the germline V gene, CDR1 is SGHDT and CDR2 is YYEEEE. This CDR3 contains 15 residues.

The chain recombines TRBV30 with TRBJ2-5, with TRBD1 matching 12 bases. The CDR3 contains 13 residues. After removal of 8 bases from V and 4 bases from J, the junction contained 5 bases not matched to a gene. The V gene's germline CDR1 is GTSNPN and CDR2 SVGIG (reference sequence). CDR3: CAAGTGGSETQYF. The CDR3 coding sequence is TGTGCCGCCGGGACAGGGGGCTCAGAGACCCAGTACTTC.

This rearrangement joins TRBV4-1 to TRBJ2-3; 8 bases map to TRBD2. Unmatched junction bases numbered 11, after V lost 0 bases and J lost 0 bases. Germline V gene sequence: CDR1 MGHRA, CDR2 YSYEKL. The length of the CDR3 is 19 residues. The CDR3 nucleotides read TGCGCCAGCAGCCAAGAACTAGCGGAGTACCCAATCAGCACAGATACGCAGTATTTT. This gives the protein CASSQELAEYPISTDTQYF.